The 17 T cell receptor beta chains below come from one sample, sequenced in a study of beta chain features in type 1 diabetes. Investigators reverse transcribed all isolated RNA, so they sequenced expressed TCRB transcripts. The method was immunoSEQ multiplex PCR; TCRdb's version includes in-frame clones alone and lacks a portion of them. The sample shows under 900,000 clones, under 20% of them seen only once. Sequences were obtained from naive CD4+ T cells from blood. The receptor set was obtained from a woman between 18 and 29 years old in good health.

J is TRBJ2-2 and V is TRBV6-5, with 8 bases identical to TRBD2. V lost 1 base and J lost 1; bases outside the gene matches: 2. CDR1 and CDR2 (germline): MNHEY, SVGAGI. This CDR3 has 16 amino acids. CDR3 region: CASSYFAGGNTGELFF. The CDR3 DNA reads TGTGCCAGCAGTTACTTTGCGGGAGGGAACACCGGGGAGCTGTTTTTT.

This clone was found a few times. V usage is TRBV7-3 and J usage is TRBJ2-3; 11 nucleotides line up with TRBD2. With V trimmed by 2 bases and J by 3 bases, 10 bases remained unmatched. The CDR3 is 18 residues long. Germline V lookup: CDR1 SGHTA, CDR2 FQGTGA. The CDR3 loop reads CASSLFTLAGVRTDTQYF. In DNA form, the CDR3 reads TGTGCCAGCAGCTTATTTACACTAGCGGGAGTTCGTACAGATACGCAGTATTTT.

The genes are TRBV28 and TRBJ2-7; possible D gene TRBD1, 6 bases. This CDR3 spans 16 amino acids. CDR1 is MDHEN, CDR2 SYDVKM, per germline. V was trimmed by 4 bases and J by 0 bases, leaving 16 bases between them. In DNA form, the CDR3 reads TGTGCCAGCAGTTCCCGTGTCTGGGGGCGCTCCTACGAGCAGTACTTC. Protein sequence: CASSSRVWGRSYEQYF.

J is TRBJ2-3 and V is TRBV28, with TRBD1 as a possible D gene (6 bases). CDR1 and CDR2 (germline): MDHEN, SYDVKM. This CDR3 is 15 amino acids long. Deletions cut 3 bases from V and 3 bases from J, with 13 bases between. For the CDR3, the DNA is TGTGCCAGCAGTTTCAGGGGCTATGGGACAGATACGCAGTATTTT. It codes for CASSFRGYGTDTQYF.

The J gene is TRBJ2-1, the V gene TRBV6-6, with D unresolved. There are 15 residues in the CDR3. Trimming stripped 6 bases from V and 7 bases from J, with 19 bases between. Germline V lookup: CDR1 MNHNY, CDR2 SVGAGI (reference sequence). The CDR3 coding sequence is TGTGCCAGCAGCCCGAGGACCCCCCGTGGGAATGAGCAGTTCTTC. Amino acids: CASSPRTPRGNEQFF.

This chain links TRBV7-2 with TRBJ1-1; unclear D gene. Trimming removed 3 bases from V and 1 base from J, with 6 bases in between. The CDR3 spans 13 residues. Looked up from germline, CDR1 is SGHTA and CDR2 is FQGNSA. CDR3 sequence (DNA): TGTGCCAGCAGCTTCCACGGGAACACTGAAGCTTTCTTT. Amino acids: CASSFHGNTEAFF.

The chain has TRBV7-9 and TRBJ2-7; 12 positions match TRBD2. J was trimmed by 6 bases and V by 4 bases; bases with no gene match: 7. The CDR3 has 15 residues. Germline V gene data show CDR1 as SEHNR and CDR2 as FQNEAQ (reference sequence). In nucleotides, the CDR3 is TGTGCCAGCAGCTCGGGACTAGCGGGCCTAGGCGAGCAGTACTTC. As protein: CASSSGLAGLGEQYF. Drawing the rest from reference TRBV7-9 and TRBJ2-7, the complete variable domain is DTGVSQNPRHKITKRGQNVTFRCDPISEHNRLYWYRQTLGQGPEFLTYFQNEAQLEKSRLLSDRFSAERPKGSFSTLEIQRTEQGDSAMYLCASSSGLAGLGEQYFGPGTRLTVT.

The chain employs TRBV14 and TRBJ1-5; no firm D call. The CDR3 loop spans 13 amino acids. Trimming shortened V by 0 bases and J by 3 bases, and 3 bases separated the two germline ends. The germline gives CDR1 SGHDN, CDR2 FVKESK. CDR3 sequence reads: CASSQDINQPQHF. Here the CDR3 DNA reads TGTGCCAGCAGCCAAGATATCAATCAGCCCCAGCATTTT.

This clone was found once. V and J are TRBV5-8 and TRBJ2-2; 7 positions match TRBD2. Trimming removed 5 bases from V and 7 bases from J; junction bases left unmatched: 11. The germline V gene encodes CDR1 SGHTS and CDR2 YDEGEE. The CDR3 spans 15 residues. This chain's CDR3 is CASSGGSPGYGELFF. In DNA, the CDR3 is TGTGCCAGCAGTGGCGGGAGCCCGGGATACGGGGAGCTGTTTTTT.

The J gene is TRBJ2-6, the V gene TRBV6-1, with 7 bases identical to TRBD1. The CDR3 contains 19 residues. Germline V gene lookup returns CDR1 MNHNS and CDR2 SASEGT. Losses at the gene ends were 2 bases for V and 2 bases for J; bases not matched to a gene: 12. The CDR3 bases are TGTGCCAGCAGTGAAAGACGCTATCAGACAGGGACTGGGGCCAACGTCCTGACTTTC. As protein: CASSERRYQTGTGANVLTF.

The chain uses TRBV28 and TRBJ2-2; D ambiguous. This CDR3 has 14 residues. Germline values: CDR1 MDHEN, CDR2 SYDVKM. The V end was cut by 6 bases, the J end by 6 bases, with 14 bases between. This chain's CDR3 is CASRPFKKSGELFF. The DNA for the CDR3 is TGTGCCAGCAGGCCCTTTAAGAAGTCCGGGGAGCTGTTTTTT.

This chain joins TRBV5-1 and TRBJ2-5, with 7 bases identical to TRBD1. This CDR3 contains 15 residues. The V gene end was trimmed by 7 bases and the J gene end by 1 base; junction bases not matched to a gene: 10. The germline V gene has CDR1 SGHRS and CDR2 YFSETQ. CDR3 amino acids: CASAPTGNGQETQYF. CDR3 in DNA: TGCGCCAGCGCCCCGACAGGGAACGGCCAAGAGACCCAGTACTTC.

This clone occurred a few times. The rearrangement uses TRBV4-2 and TRBJ2-1; TRBD2 matches at 7 bases. The CDR3 has 16 residues. With V trimmed by 2 bases and J by 4 bases, 8 bases remained unmatched. CDR1 and CDR2 (germline): LGHNA, YNFKEQ. In DNA, the CDR3 is TGTGCCAGCAGCCAAACGGGAGCGGGACCATACAATGAGCAGTTCTTC. Protein product: CASSQTGAGPYNEQFF.

This clone was seen only a few times. The genes are TRBV11-1 and TRBJ1-1; D not resolved. Deletions cut 0 bases from V and 0 bases from J, with 8 bases between. The CDR3 is 15 amino acids. Germline values: CDR1 SGHAT, CDR2 FQDESV (reference sequence). The CDR3 DNA reads as TGTGCCAGCAGCTTAGCGGGGTCCCTGAACACTGAAGCTTTCTTT. This codes for CASSLAGSLNTEAFF. The whole variable domain, filled in from reference TRBV11-1 and TRBJ1-1, reads EAEVAQSPRYKITEKSQAVAFWCDPISGHATLYWYRQILGQGPELLVQFQDESVVDDSQLPKDRFSAERLKGVDSTLKIQPAELGDSAMYLCASSLAGSLNTEAFFGQGTRLTVV.

DNA for the CDR3: TGTGCCAGCAGCTCCCCTAGCGGATCCTACGAGCAGTACTTC. This encodes CASSSPSGSYEQYF. V gene TRBV5-4 combines with J gene TRBJ2-7; 7 positions match TRBD2. This CDR3 is 14 amino acids long. V was pared by 3 bases and J by 1 base, with 4 bases of the junction left unmatched. From germline, CDR1 is SGHNT and CDR2 YYREEE (reference sequence). Supplemented by reference TRBV5-4 and TRBJ2-7, the full variable domain reads ETGVTQSPTHLIKTRGQQVTLRCSSQSGHNTVSWYQQALGQGPQFIFQYYREEENGRGNFPPRFSGLQFPNYSSELNVNALELDDSALYLCASSSPSGSYEQYFGPGTRLTVT.

This clone was seen only a few times. The rearrangement uses TRBV27 and TRBJ2-1, with TRBD2 matching over 8 bases. Germline loops: CDR1 MNHEY, CDR2 SMNVEV (reference sequence). V was pared by 5 bases and J by 5 bases, with 8 bases of the junction left unmatched. The CDR3 spans 15 residues. The CDR3 coding sequence is TGTGCCAGCAGTGCGCCGGGACTAGGCCACAATGAGCAGTTCTTC. Residues: CASSAPGLGHNEQFF.

In its sample, this clone was seen a few times. This chain joins TRBV2 and TRBJ1-1, with 7 bases that match TRBD1. V dropped 8 bases and J dropped 0; count of bases not matched to a gene: 6. Looked up from germline, CDR1 is SNHLY and CDR2 is FYNNEI. The length of the CDR3 is 14 residues. The CDR3 region is CASGRQGVNTEAFF. DNA of the CDR3: TGTGCCAGCGGAAGACAGGGAGTGAACACTGAAGCTTTCTTT.